Below, 13 T cell receptor beta chains from the same sample are listed, as sequenced in a study of blood T cell repertoires in COVID-19. Sequencing used immunoSEQ multiplex PCR; TCRdb keeps in-frame clones, though not all of them. The repertoire includes 200,000 to 300,000 clones, about nine tenths of them detected once, and 2.6% sits in the top ten. The specimen sequenced was PBMCs or T cells enriched from blood (not recorded which). The source of these receptors is a woman aged 18 to 35 who had recovered from COVID-19.

This rearrangement joins TRBV9 to TRBJ2-1, with TRBD2 matching over 7 bases. The V gene's germline CDR1 is SGDLS and CDR2 YYNGEE. V gave up 0 bases and J gave up 0 bases; unmatched junction bases: 3. The CDR3 is 16 amino acids. CDR3 coding DNA: TGTGCCAGCAGCGTAGGGAGCGGGGCCTCCTACAATGAGCAGTTCTTC. Translation gives CASSVGSGASYNEQFF. The full variable domain, completed using reference TRBV9 and TRBJ2-1, is DSGVTQTPKHLITATGQRVTLRCSPRSGDLSVYWYQQSLDQGLQFLIQYYNGEERAKGNILERFSAQQFPDLHSELNLSSLELGDSALYFCASSVGSGASYNEQFFGPGTRLTVL.

This chain links TRBV7-7 with TRBJ1-1; no definite D call. The V end was cut by 10 bases, the J end by 4 bases, with 16 bases between. The CDR3 totals 13 residues. CDR1 SSHAT and CDR2 FNYEAQ come from the germline V gene (reference sequence). CDR3 residues: CATRRVGSTEAFF. The CDR3 DNA reads TGTGCCACCCGACGGGTGGGGAGCACTGAAGCTTTCTTT. The full variable domain, completed using reference TRBV7-7 and TRBJ1-1, is GAGVSQSPRYKVTKRGQDVTLRCDPISSHATLYWYQQALGQGPEFLTYFNYEAQPDKSGLPSDRFSAERPEGSISTLTIQRTEQRDSAMYRCATRRVGSTEAFFGQGTRLTVV.

The genes are TRBV3-1 (or the pseudogene TRBV3-2) and TRBJ2-7, with a weak D call TRBD2 (5 bases). CDR3 length equals 11 residues. The germline V gene has CDR1 LGHDT and CDR2 YNNKEL (reference sequence). V shed 4 bases and J shed 7 bases, with 8 bases lying between them. The CDR3 sequence: CASSRPGEQYF. The CDR3 DNA reads TGTGCCAGCAGCCGCCCGGGGGAGCAGTACTTC.

This clone came up a few times. The genes are TRBV6-1 and TRBJ1-1; 8 bases align to TRBD1. Losses at the gene ends were 2 bases for V and 5 bases for J; bases not matched to a gene: 10. This CDR3 spans 16 amino acids. Germline CDR1 reads MNHNS; CDR2 reads SASEGT. The CDR3 DNA sequence: TGTGCCAGCAGTGAAAGAAAGGGCAGGGGGCCTACTGAAGCTTTCTTT. As protein: CASSERKGRGPTEAFF.

This clone was detected only once. The genes are TRBV19 and TRBJ1-6; 10 positions agree with TRBD1. CDR1 LNHDA and CDR2 SQIVND come from the germline V gene (reference sequence). Losses at the gene ends were 9 bases for V and 7 bases for J; bases not matched to a gene: 12. CDR3 length: 16 amino acids. CDR3 DNA sequence: TGTGCCAGCCGAACGGGTGGGACAGGGGAAAATTCACCCCTCCACTTT. Amino acids: CASRTGGTGENSPLHF.

V gene TRBV11-3 combines with J gene TRBJ2-2, with TRBD2 matching over 10 bases. Per germline, CDR1 SGHNT and CDR2 YENEEA. This CDR3 has 20 amino acids. J lost 2 bases, V lost 7 bases, and 19 bases had no gene match. The CDR3, as DNA: TGTGCCAGCACCTCCCAACGTGGGATTAGCGGGAGGACCAACACCGGGGAGCTGTTTTTT. Residues: CASTSQRGISGRTNTGELFF.

The chain carries TRBV7-8 and TRBJ2-3; D possibly corresponds to TRBD1 (6 bases). Trimming took off 2 bases at V and 0 bases at J, with 12 bases between the two ends. The CDR3 spans 16 residues. Germline V gives CDR1 SGHVS, CDR2 FQNEAQ. The chain's CDR3 is CASSLRDNPSTDTQYF. The CDR3 DNA is TGTGCCAGCAGCTTAAGGGACAACCCTAGCACAGATACGCAGTATTTT.

J is TRBJ1-1 and V is TRBV5-1, with D maybe TRBD1 (5 bases). Per germline, CDR1 SGHRS and CDR2 YFSETQ. With 5 bases removed from V and 4 bases from J, the gap between germline ends came to 18 bases. CDR3 length: 15 amino acids. CDR3 protein: CASSAGGGALTEAFF. CDR3 DNA sequence: TGCGCCAGCAGTGCCGGGGGAGGGGCTCTCACTGAAGCTTTCTTT.

This chain uses TRBV18 with TRBJ2-1; a possible D gene is TRBD1 (6 bases). The CDR3 is made up of 17 amino acids. From germline, CDR1 is KGHSH and CDR2 LQKENI. V was trimmed by 0 bases and J by 0 bases, leaving 12 bases between them. CDR3 nucleotide sequence: TGTGCCAGCTCACCACCGCAGGACAGCAGCTCCTACAATGAGCAGTTCTTC. Residues: CASSPPQDSSSYNEQFF. Drawing the rest from reference TRBV18 and TRBJ2-1, the complete variable domain is NAGVMQNPRHLVRRRGQEARLRCSPMKGHSHVYWYRQLPEEGLKFMVYLQKENIIDESGMPKERFSAEFPKEGPSILRIQQVVRGDSAAYFCASSPPQDSSSYNEQFFGPGTRLTVL.

V is TRBV5-5 and J is TRBJ1-4, with TRBD1 matching 8 bases. Germline V gives CDR1 SGHKS, CDR2 YYEKEE (reference sequence). With 0 bases clipped from V and 7 bases from J, the junction kept 8 bases outside the gene matches. The CDR3 totals 16 residues. CDR3 loop: CASSLGPDRGSEKLFF. Here the CDR3 DNA reads TGTGCCAGCAGCTTGGGGCCCGACAGGGGTAGTGAAAAACTGTTTTTT.

V and J are TRBV14 and TRBJ2-1, with unresolved D. The V gene's germline CDR1 is SGHDN and CDR2 FVKESK. V lost 1 base to trimming and J lost 5 bases, with 6 bases between them. The CDR3 consists of 13 residues. CDR3 in DNA: TGTGCCAGCAGCCAAGGTCACAACAATGAGCAGTTCTTC. Translation: CASSQGHNNEQFF.

With regard to this clone: The junction and the germline gene differ at one end; a read error may be behind it. The chain employs TRBV6-1 and TRBJ2-7, with TRBD1 matching 7 bases. The germline V gene has CDR1 MNHNS and CDR2 SASEGT. The CDR3 extends over 15 amino acids. CDR3 region: CASSQATGFSYEQYF. CDR3 sequence (DNA): TGTGCCAGCAGTCAAGCGACAGGGTTCTCCTACGAGCAGTACTTC.

V gene TRBV19 combines with J gene TRBJ2-3; TRBD2 aligns across 10 bases. The CDR3 length is 14 residues. The germline CDR1 and CDR2 sequences are LNHDA and SQIVND (reference sequence). The ends lost 10 bases at V and 3 bases at J; junction bases unmatched: 7. CDR3 region: CATSSGSGTDTQYF. DNA for the CDR3: TGTGCCACCTCTAGCGGGAGTGGGACAGATACGCAGTATTTT.